The 19 T cell receptor beta chains below come from one sample, sequenced in a study of blood T cell repertoires in COVID-19. Here immunoSEQ multiplex PCR was the method, and the copy in TCRdb shows in-frame clones only, minus some. The sample yields 180,000 or so clones, approximately 85% seen once. The sample comprised PBMCs or T cells enriched from blood (not recorded which). The source of these receptors is a woman in her 30s who had recovered from COVID-19.

The V and J genes are TRBV30 and TRBJ1-5; TRBD1 might be the D (5 bases). With 3 bases removed from V and 6 bases from J, the gap between germline ends came to 12 bases. From germline, CDR1 is GTSNPN and CDR2 SVGIG (reference sequence). The CDR3 contains 13 residues. The CDR3 region is CAWSGGGGQPQHF. CDR3 sequence (DNA): TGTGCCTGGAGCGGGGGTGGGGGTCAGCCCCAGCATTTT.

The chain employs TRBV28 and TRBJ2-5, with 8 bases that match TRBD1. CDR3 length: 16 residues. Looked up from germline, CDR1 is MDHEN and CDR2 is SYDVKM. Losses at the gene ends were 3 bases for V and 5 bases for J; bases not matched to a gene: 11. The CDR3 here is CASSFRPRGRLETQYF. In DNA form, the CDR3 reads TGTGCCAGCAGTTTTCGTCCCAGGGGGCGGTTGGAGACCCAGTACTTC.

This chain connects TRBV18 to TRBJ2-3, with a possible D match to TRBD2 (5 bases). CDR3 length equals 14 residues. Trimming removed 8 bases at V and 4 bases at J, with 16 bases between. From germline, CDR1 is KGHSH and CDR2 LQKENI. The CDR3 nucleotides are TGTGCCAGCCGCCCGCGGGCGGCGGCAGATACGCAGTATTTT. It specifies CASRPRAAADTQYF.

This chain joins TRBV29-1 and TRBJ1-5; 7 positions match TRBD1. In germline, CDR1 is SQVTM, CDR2 ANQGSEA. Germline trimming cut 8 bases from V and 4 bases from J; bases unmatched to any gene: 5. The CDR3 extends over 12 amino acids. CDR3 amino acids: CSQRDSNQPQHF. The CDR3 bases are TGCAGCCAACGGGACAGTAATCAGCCCCAGCATTTT.

The chain employs TRBV9 and TRBJ2-5, with 8 bases matching TRBD1. The CDR3 runs to 14 residues. CDR1 SGDLS and CDR2 YYNGEE come from the germline V gene. Trimming at V came to 4 bases and at J to 4 bases, leaving 6 bases not matched to a gene. The CDR3 sequence: CASSPGQGPETQYF. The CDR3 DNA is TGTGCCAGCAGCCCCGGACAGGGCCCAGAGACCCAGTACTTC.

The chain joins TRBV18 to TRBJ1-6; tentatively, D is TRBD1 (6 bases). V shed 5 bases and J shed 3 bases, with 11 bases lying between them. The CDR3 is 15 residues long. Germline CDR1 KGHSH, CDR2 LQKENI. The CDR3 loop reads CASSAGQFYNSPLHF. CDR3 in DNA: TGTGCCAGCTCAGCTGGACAGTTCTATAATTCACCCCTCCACTTT.

J is TRBJ1-2 and V is TRBV4-2, with D maybe TRBD1 (5 bases). Per germline, CDR1 LGHNA and CDR2 YNFKEQ. The length of the CDR3 is 14 residues. Trimming left V 0 bases short and J 7 bases short, with 12 bases between. The CDR3 DNA is TGTGCCAGCAGCCAAGAGGCCCTAGACAGTGGCTACACCTTC. The encoded protein is CASSQEALDSGYTF.

CDR3 region: CAIGDYRSPLHF. CDR3 nucleotide sequence: TGTGCCATCGGGGACTATCGTTCACCCCTCCACTTT. The chain recombines TRBV10-3 with TRBJ1-6, with D possibly matching TRBD1 (5 bases). CDR1 ENHRY and CDR2 SYGVKD come from the germline V gene. Trimming stripped 8 bases from V and 9 bases from J, with 11 bases between. The CDR3 sequence is 12 residues long.

In this sample, this clone turned up a few times. The J gene is TRBJ2-7, the V gene TRBV28, with 8 bases matching TRBD1. CDR1 is MDHEN, CDR2 SYDVKM, per germline. J was trimmed by 1 base and V by 10 bases; bases with no gene match: 18. This CDR3 region has 17 residues. The CDR3 bases are TGTGCCACCTCTACCTTATCGGGACAGGTTCCATCCTACGAGCAGTACTTC. Encoded protein: CATSTLSGQVPSYEQYF.

CDR3: CASTEGLSYGYTF. The CDR3 DNA sequence: TGTGCCAGCACGGAGGGACTGAGCTATGGCTACACCTTC. The rearrangement joins TRBV7-8 to TRBJ1-2; possibly TRBD1 for D (5 bases). V was clipped by 7 bases and J by 4 bases, with 13 bases between them. The germline gives CDR1 SGHVS, CDR2 FQNEAQ. The CDR3 totals 13 residues.

The CDR3 is CASKNGRDFQGHEQFF. The CDR3 DNA follows: TGTGCCAGCAAAAACGGCCGGGACTTCCAGGGCCATGAGCAGTTCTTC. This chain links TRBV28 with TRBJ2-1; tentative D call: TRBD2 (6 bases). The V end lost 7 bases, the J end lost 8 bases, and 24 bases lay between the germline ends. Germline V CDR1 and CDR2: MDHEN, SYDVKM. The length of the CDR3 is 16 residues.

V is TRBV18 and J is TRBJ2-7; no clear D gene. Per germline, CDR1 KGHSH and CDR2 LQKENI. Trimming stripped 2 bases from V and 0 bases from J, with 8 bases between. The CDR3 runs 14 residues. The CDR3 here is CASSPGSGSYEQYF. For the CDR3, the DNA is TGTGCCAGCTCACCAGGGTCGGGCTCCTACGAGCAGTACTTC.

J is TRBJ1-2 and V is TRBV28; TRBD1 matches 9 bases. Germline CDR1 is MDHEN and CDR2 is SYDVKM. Losses at the gene ends were 4 bases for V and 4 bases for J; bases not matched to a gene: 10. The CDR3 totals 16 residues. CDR3 sequence: CASSSWAGQGVYGYTF. For the CDR3, the DNA is TGTGCCAGCAGTTCTTGGGCGGGACAGGGTGTCTATGGCTACACCTTC.

This clone has more than one count but fewer than ten. CDR3 in DNA: TGTGCCAGCAGTGACGGGACTAGCGGCTACGAGCAGTACTTC. Encoded protein: CASSDGTSGYEQYF. The genes are TRBV2 and TRBJ2-7; 11 bases match TRBD2. This CDR3 spans 14 amino acids. V was clipped by 3 bases and J by 3 bases; unmatched bases: 1. Germline loops: CDR1 SNHLY, CDR2 FYNNEI.

The V call is TRBV14, the J call TRBJ2-7, with TRBD1 matching 8 bases. V lost 4 bases to trimming and J lost 2 bases; unmatched junction nucleotides: 4. Germline CDR1 is SGHDN and CDR2 is FVKESK. There are 14 residues in the CDR3. The CDR3 sequence: CASSLQGGPYEQYF. The DNA of the CDR3 is TGTGCCAGCAGCCTACAGGGGGGCCCCTACGAGCAGTACTTC.

The chain is built from TRBV6-1 and TRBJ1-1; 12 nucleotides line up with TRBD1. Germline loops: CDR1 MNHNS, CDR2 SASEGT. With V trimmed by 4 bases and J by 3 bases, 9 bases remained unmatched. CDR3 size: 17 residues. CDR3 sequence reads: CASSARRDRGPYTEAFF. CDR3 sequence (DNA): TGTGCCAGCAGTGCCCGAAGGGACAGGGGGCCATACACTGAAGCTTTCTTT.

V gene TRBV7-9 combines with J gene TRBJ2-7, with D perhaps TRBD1 (6 bases). The germline V gene has CDR1 SEHNR and CDR2 FQNEAQ (reference sequence). The ends were cut back, 1 base at V and 7 bases at J, with 17 bases in the middle. The CDR3 has 15 residues. CDR3 DNA sequence: TGTGCCAGCAGCTTAGAACAGGGACGGCTGGCTGAGCAGTACTTC. It is translated as CASSLEQGRLAEQYF.

V and J are TRBV7-8 and TRBJ2-5; weak D call: TRBD2 (6 bases). Per germline, CDR1 SGHVS and CDR2 FQNEAQ. The V end was cut by 4 bases, the J end by 7 bases, with 13 bases between. The CDR3 consists of 13 residues. The CDR3 protein is CASSSQGGGTQYF. CDR3 in DNA: TGTGCCAGCAGCTCCCAGGGAGGAGGGACCCAGTACTTC.

The chain is built from TRBV9 and TRBJ1-1; TRBD1 aligns across 11 bases. The V gene's germline CDR1 is SGDLS and CDR2 YYNGEE. The V gene end was trimmed by 5 bases and the J gene end by 8 bases; junction bases not matched to a gene: 8. There are 14 residues in the CDR3. The CDR3 DNA reads as TGTGCCAGCAGGGGACAGGGGGGTTACCGGGAAGCTTTCTTT. Its translation: CASRGQGGYREAFF.